The 10 T cell receptor beta chains below were found in one sample sequenced in a study of shared clonotypes between healthy human individuals. Libraries were prepared by immunoSEQ multiplex PCR; TCRdb keeps only in-frame clonotypes and omits some of them. The sample has 1,400,000 or so clones; 98% are singletons. The sequenced sample was naive CD4+ T cells sorted from blood. The subset is: CD45RA+ positively selected. Receptor source: a man aged 25-45 years in good health.

This chain connects TRBV5-1 to TRBJ2-7; 7 nucleotides line up with TRBD2. The germline CDR1 and CDR2 sequences are SGHRS and YFSETQ. J was trimmed by 2 bases and V by 4 bases; bases with no gene match: 9. The CDR3 consists of 15 residues. This chain's CDR3 is CASSPVSGQTYEQYF. The CDR3 DNA sequence: TGCGCCAGCAGCCCAGTTAGCGGGCAAACCTACGAGCAGTACTTC.

J is TRBJ2-7 and V is TRBV7-6; D unresolved. CDR1 and CDR2 from the germline V gene are SGHVS and FNYEAQ. The V gene lost 1 base and the J gene lost 0 bases, with 13 bases spanning the gap. CDR3 length: 16 residues. CDR3 region: CASSLGSFASSYEQYF. CDR3 coding DNA: TGTGCCAGCAGCTTAGGTAGCTTCGCAAGCTCCTACGAGCAGTACTTC. Combining the CDR3 with reference TRBV7-6 and TRBJ2-7 gives the whole variable domain GAGVSQSPRYKVTKRGQDVALRCDPISGHVSLYWYRQALGQGPEFLTYFNYEAQQDKSGLPNDRFSAERPEGSISTLTIQRTEQRDSAMYRCASSLGSFASSYEQYFGPGTRLTVT.

This sequence joins TRBV5-1 and TRBJ1-2, with D perhaps TRBD1 (5 bases). CDR1 SGHRS and CDR2 YFSETQ come from the germline V gene. V was trimmed by 4 bases and J by 0 bases, leaving 16 bases between them. CDR3 length: 16 residues. Here the CDR3 reads CASSPSGRTTNYGYTF. CDR3 bases: TGCGCCAGCAGCCCATCGGGACGGACTACTAACTATGGCTACACCTTC.

In DNA, the CDR3 is TGCGCCAGCAGTGATCTACAGGGGATCAATCAGCCCCAGCATTTT. It translates to CASSDLQGINQPQHF. The rearrangement joins TRBV4-1 to TRBJ1-5; 7 bases agree with TRBD1. With V trimmed by 6 bases and J by 3 bases, 8 bases remained unmatched. The CDR3 runs 15 residues. Germline loops: CDR1 MGHRA, CDR2 YSYEKL.

The rearrangement uses TRBV7-9 and TRBJ1-5; D remains unclear. Germline assignment: CDR1 SEHNR and CDR2 FQNEAQ (reference sequence). This CDR3 region has 13 residues. V lost 5 bases, J lost 6 bases, and 11 bases lay in between. CDR3 amino acids: CASSPVLAQPQHF. The CDR3 DNA follows: TGTGCCAGCAGCCCGGTGTTGGCTCAGCCCCAGCATTTT. The variable domain in full, completed from reference TRBV7-9 and TRBJ1-5, reads DTGVSQNPRHKITKRGQNVTFRCDPISEHNRLYWYRQTLGQGPEFLTYFQNEAQLEKSRLLSDRFSAERPKGSFSTLEIQRTEQGDSAMYLCASSPVLAQPQHFGDGTRLSIL.

The chain carries TRBV29-1 and TRBJ2-7; D is possibly TRBD2 (8 bases). CDR1 is SQVTM, CDR2 ANQGSEA, per germline. The CDR3 extends over 19 amino acids. The V and J ends lost 4 bases and 5 bases respectively, with 33 bases between them. The CDR3 nucleotides are TGCAGCGTTGCTAGGTTCGGGGGGGACCGACAGGGTAGAAGTGACGAGCAGTACTTC. It specifies CSVARFGGDRQGRSDEQYF.

V and J are TRBV11-2 and TRBJ2-7, with 9 bases identical to TRBD2. The length of the CDR3 is 14 residues. The germline CDR1 and CDR2 sequences are SGHAT and FQNNGV. V shed 5 bases, J shed 6 bases, and the junction held 8 bases outside the gene matches. The CDR3 protein is CASSHRGLAGEQYF. CDR3 DNA sequence: TGTGCCAGCAGCCACAGGGGACTAGCCGGCGAGCAGTACTTC.

The chain has TRBV30 and TRBJ1-5, with D tentatively TRBD1 (5 bases). V was cut by 3 bases and J by 5 bases, with 8 bases left in between. The CDR3 totals 12 residues. Germline V gene lookup returns CDR1 GTSNPN and CDR2 SVGIG (reference sequence). In DNA, the CDR3 is TGTGCCTGGAGCCTGGGGGATCAGCCCCAGCATTTT. Protein product: CAWSLGDQPQHF.

The chain recombines TRBV5-4 with TRBJ2-2; 12 bases are a match to TRBD2. Germline V lookup: CDR1 SGHNT, CDR2 YYREEE (reference sequence). CDR3 length: 16 amino acids. The trim removed 4 bases at V and 5 bases at J, leaving 6 bases unmatched. CDR3 loop: CASSQGLAGFTGELFF. CDR3 bases: TGTGCCAGCAGCCAAGGACTAGCGGGATTTACCGGGGAGCTGTTTTTT.

The CDR3 sequence is CASRSQVSGNTIYF. CDR3 bases: TGTGCCAGCAGGTCCCAGGTCTCTGGAAACACCATATATTTT. The chain employs TRBV28 and TRBJ1-3; no firm D call. Germline loops: CDR1 MDHEN, CDR2 SYDVKM. This CDR3 is 14 amino acids long. V was trimmed by 6 bases and J by 0 bases, leaving 9 bases between them. Drawing the rest from reference TRBV28 and TRBJ1-3, the complete variable domain is DVKVTQSSRYLVKRTGEKVFLECVQDMDHENMFWYRQDPGLGLRLIYFSYDVKMKEKGDIPEGYSVSREKKERFSLILESASTNQTSMYLCASRSQVSGNTIYFGEGSWLTVV.